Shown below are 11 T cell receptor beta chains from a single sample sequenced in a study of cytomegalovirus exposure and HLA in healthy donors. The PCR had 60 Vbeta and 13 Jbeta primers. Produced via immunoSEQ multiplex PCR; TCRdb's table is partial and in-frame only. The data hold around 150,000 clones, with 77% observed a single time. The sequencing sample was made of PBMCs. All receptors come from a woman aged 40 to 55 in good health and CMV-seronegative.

The CDR3 loop reads CASVPGQGSYEQYF. The CDR3 bases are TGTGCTAGTGTTCCGGGACAGGGCTCCTACGAGCAGTACTTC. The chain couples TRBV12-5 to TRBJ2-7; 9 bases agree with TRBD1. The CDR3 is 14 amino acids. Germline V lookup: CDR1 LGHNT, CDR2 FRNRAP. Trimming cost V 7 bases and J 0 bases; bases outside gene matches: 4.

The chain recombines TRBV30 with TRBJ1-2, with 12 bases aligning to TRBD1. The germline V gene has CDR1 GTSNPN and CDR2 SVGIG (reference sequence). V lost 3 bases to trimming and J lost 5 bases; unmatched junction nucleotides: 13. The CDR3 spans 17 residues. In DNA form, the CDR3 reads TGTGCCTGGAGACCCCAATTGGGACAGGGGGCCCTTTATGGCTACACCTTC. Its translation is CAWRPQLGQGALYGYTF.

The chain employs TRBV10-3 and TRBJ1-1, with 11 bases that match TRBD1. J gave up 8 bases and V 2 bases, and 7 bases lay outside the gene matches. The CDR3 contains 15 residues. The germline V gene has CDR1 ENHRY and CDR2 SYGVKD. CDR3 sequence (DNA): TGTGCCATCAGTGAGCACGGACAGGGGGCTCGGGAAGCTTTCTTT. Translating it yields CAISEHGQGAREAFF.

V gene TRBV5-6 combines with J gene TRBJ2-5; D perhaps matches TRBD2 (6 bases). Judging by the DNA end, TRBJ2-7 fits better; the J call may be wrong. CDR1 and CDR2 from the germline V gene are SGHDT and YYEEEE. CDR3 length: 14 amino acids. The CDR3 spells CASSLGRGSYEQYF. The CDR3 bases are TGTGCCAGCAGCTTGGGGCGGGGCTCCTACGAGCAGTACTTC.

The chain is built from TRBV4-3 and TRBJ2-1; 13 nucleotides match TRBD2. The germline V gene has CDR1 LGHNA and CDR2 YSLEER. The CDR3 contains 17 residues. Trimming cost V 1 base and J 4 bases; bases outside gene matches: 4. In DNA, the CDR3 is TGCGCCAGCAGCCAAGCTCTACTAGCGGGGGGGTACAATGAGCAGTTCTTC. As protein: CASSQALLAGGYNEQFF.

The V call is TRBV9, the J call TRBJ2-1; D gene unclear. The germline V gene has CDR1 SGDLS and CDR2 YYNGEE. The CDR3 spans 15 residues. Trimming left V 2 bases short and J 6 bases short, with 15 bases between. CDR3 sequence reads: CASSVGPTDPNEQFF. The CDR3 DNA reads TGTGCCAGCAGCGTTGGGCCGACGGATCCCAATGAGCAGTTCTTC.

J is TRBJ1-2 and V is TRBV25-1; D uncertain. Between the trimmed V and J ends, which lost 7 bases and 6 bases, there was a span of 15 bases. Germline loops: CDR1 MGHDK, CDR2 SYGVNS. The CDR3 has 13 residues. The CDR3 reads CASTLSQVDGYTF. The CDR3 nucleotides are TGTGCCAGCACCCTGTCGCAGGTCGATGGCTACACCTTC.

The CDR3 DNA reads TGCGCCAGCTCCACGCGGGGGAGCACAGATACGCAGTATTTT. Protein product: CASSTRGSTDTQYF. V gene TRBV10-1 combines with J gene TRBJ2-3, with 7 bases identical to TRBD2. Germline-derived CDR1 and CDR2 are WNHNN and SYGVQD (reference sequence). The CDR3 has 14 residues. Trimming cost V 8 bases and J 0 bases; bases outside gene matches: 5.

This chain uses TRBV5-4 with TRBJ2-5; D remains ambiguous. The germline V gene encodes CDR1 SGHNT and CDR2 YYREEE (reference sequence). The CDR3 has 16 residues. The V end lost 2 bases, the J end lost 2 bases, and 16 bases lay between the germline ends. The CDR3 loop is CASSFRQASYQETQYF. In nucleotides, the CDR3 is TGTGCCAGCAGCTTTCGCCAGGCATCTTATCAAGAGACCCAGTACTTC.

The CDR3 DNA sequence: TGTGCCAGCAGCCTCTCAGCGGGGTCTGGGGCCAACGTCCTGACTTTC. This codes for CASSLSAGSGANVLTF. This chain uses TRBV7-3 with TRBJ2-6; 7 nucleotides agree with TRBD2. This CDR3 comprises 16 residues. With 5 bases clipped from V and 1 base from J, the junction kept 5 bases outside the gene matches. Germline V gene data show CDR1 as SGHTA and CDR2 as FQGTGA.

The CDR3 reads CASSSQGSTDTQYF. The CDR3, as DNA: TGTGCCAGCAGCTCACAGGGTTCAACAGATACGCAGTATTTT. This chain links TRBV5-4 with TRBJ2-3, with TRBD1 as a possible D gene (6 bases). Between the trimmed V and J ends, which lost 3 bases and 3 bases, there was a span of 11 bases. The CDR3 has 14 amino acids. Germline V gene data show CDR1 as SGHNT and CDR2 as YYREEE (reference sequence).